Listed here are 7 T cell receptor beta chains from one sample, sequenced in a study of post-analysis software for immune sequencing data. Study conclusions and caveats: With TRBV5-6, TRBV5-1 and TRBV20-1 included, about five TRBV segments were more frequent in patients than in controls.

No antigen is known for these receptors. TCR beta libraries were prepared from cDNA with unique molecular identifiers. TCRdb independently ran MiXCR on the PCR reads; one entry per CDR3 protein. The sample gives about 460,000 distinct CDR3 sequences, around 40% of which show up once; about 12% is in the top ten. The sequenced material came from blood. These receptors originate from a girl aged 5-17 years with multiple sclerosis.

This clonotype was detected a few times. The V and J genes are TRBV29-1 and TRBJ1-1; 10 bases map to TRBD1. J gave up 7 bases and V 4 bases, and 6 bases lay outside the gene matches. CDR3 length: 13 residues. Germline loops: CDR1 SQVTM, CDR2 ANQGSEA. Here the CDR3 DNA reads TGCAGCGTTGGGGACAGGGGACCGAGTGAAGCTTTCTTT. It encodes CSVGDRGPSEAFF.

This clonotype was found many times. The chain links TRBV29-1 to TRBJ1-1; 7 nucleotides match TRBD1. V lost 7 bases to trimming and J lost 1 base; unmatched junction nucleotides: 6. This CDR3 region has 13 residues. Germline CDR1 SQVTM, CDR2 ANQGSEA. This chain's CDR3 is CSASGQPNTEAFF. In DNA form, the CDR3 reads TGCAGCGCCTCGGGACAGCCGAACACTGAAGCTTTCTTT.

Here the CDR3 reads CASSFEDTSTEAFF. In DNA, the CDR3 is TGTGCCAGCAGTTTCGAGGACACGAGCACTGAAGCTTTCTTT. The chain joins TRBV12-3 or TRBV12-4 to TRBJ1-1; maybe TRBD1 (5 bases). V lost 3 bases to trimming and J lost 4 bases, with 12 bases between them. The CDR3 extends over 14 amino acids.

The CDR3 here is CASSSGLAGGPVTYF. CDR3 nucleotides: TGTGCCAGCAGCTCCGGACTAGCGGGAGGGCCAGTCACGTATTTT. This chain links TRBV7-2 with TRBJ2-3; 15 nucleotides match TRBD2. Germline CDR1 and CDR2: SGHTA and FQGNSA. The CDR3 has 15 residues. The V gene end was trimmed by 4 bases and the J gene end by 14 bases; junction bases not matched to a gene: 10.

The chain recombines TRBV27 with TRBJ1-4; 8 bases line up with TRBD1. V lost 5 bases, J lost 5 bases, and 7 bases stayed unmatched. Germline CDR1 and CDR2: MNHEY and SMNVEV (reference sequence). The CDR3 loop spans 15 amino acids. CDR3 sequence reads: CASSPLRDRNEKLFF. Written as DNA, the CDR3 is TGTGCCAGCAGTCCTCTCCGGGACAGGAATGAAAAACTGTTTTTT.

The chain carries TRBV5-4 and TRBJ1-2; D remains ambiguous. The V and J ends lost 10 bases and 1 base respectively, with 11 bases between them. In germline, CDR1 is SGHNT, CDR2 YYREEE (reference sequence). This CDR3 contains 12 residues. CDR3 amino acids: CALHTDNYGYTF. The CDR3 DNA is TGTGCCTTACATACAGATAACTATGGCTACACCTTC.

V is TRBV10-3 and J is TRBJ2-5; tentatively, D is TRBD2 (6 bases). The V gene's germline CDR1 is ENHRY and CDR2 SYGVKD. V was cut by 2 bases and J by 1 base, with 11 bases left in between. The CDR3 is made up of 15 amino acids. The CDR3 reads CAISEPGTSQETQYF. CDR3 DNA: TGTGCCATCAGTGAGCCCGGGACTTCCCAAGAGACCCAGTACTTC.